The 17 T cell receptor beta chains below come from one sample, sequenced in a study of blood T cell repertoires in COVID-19. Here immunoSEQ multiplex PCR was the method, and the copy in TCRdb shows in-frame clones only, minus some. The sample carries hundreds of thousands of clones, 85% to 90% recorded once. Material: PBMCs or T cells enriched from blood (not recorded which). All receptors derive from a man aged 25 to 45 who had recovered from COVID-19.

The V call is TRBV11-1, the J call TRBJ2-5; D unclear. The CDR3 totals 12 residues. V lost 5 bases and J lost 4, with 8 bases in between. Germline V CDR1 and CDR2: SGHAT, FQDESV (reference sequence). The CDR3 loop is CASSRTGETQYF. The DNA of the CDR3 is TGTGCCAGCAGCCGCACGGGAGAGACCCAGTACTTC.

The V call is TRBV11-2, the J call TRBJ2-7, with a weak D call TRBD1 (6 bases). This CDR3 has 15 amino acids. The germline V gene encodes CDR1 SGHAT and CDR2 FQNNGV. V dropped 0 bases and J dropped 0 bases, with 9 bases sitting between them. The CDR3 DNA reads as TGTGCCAGCAGCTTAGAGGGCAGGGGCTCCTACGAGCAGTACTTC. Its translation: CASSLEGRGSYEQYF.

This clone was seen once. The V gene is TRBV28, the J gene TRBJ1-4; 7 bases map to TRBD1. V was pared by 4 bases and J by 8 bases, with 4 bases of the junction left unmatched. The CDR3 spans 13 residues. Per germline, CDR1 MDHEN and CDR2 SYDVKM. DNA of the CDR3: TGTGCCAGCAGTTCAGGGACAGAGGAAAAACTGTTTTTT. Protein sequence: CASSSGTEEKLFF.

The chain has TRBV3-1 (or the pseudogene TRBV3-2) and TRBJ1-3, with D unclear. The CDR3 is 15 residues long. CDR1 and CDR2 (germline): LGHDT, YNNKEL (reference sequence). Between the trimmed V and J ends, which lost 1 base and 0 bases, there was a span of 7 bases. The CDR3 region has the DNA TGTGCCAGCAGCCAAGGGGCCTACTCTGGAAACACCATATATTTT. This codes for CASSQGAYSGNTIYF.

The chain combines TRBV7-2 with TRBJ1-2, with a tentative D call TRBD1 (5 bases). Germline V gives CDR1 SGHTA, CDR2 FQGNSA. V lost 6 bases, J lost 5 bases, and 19 bases lay in between. This CDR3 region has 15 residues. The chain's CDR3 is CASSPATGSSYGYTF. As DNA, the CDR3 is TGTGCCAGCAGTCCTGCAACAGGCTCTTCATATGGCTACACCTTC.

The chain employs TRBV11-2 and TRBJ2-7; D not resolved. This CDR3 contains 13 residues. The germline gives CDR1 SGHAT, CDR2 FQNNGV. Trimming pared 3 bases from V and 0 bases from J, leaving 6 bases between. The CDR3 loop reads CASSFSYSYEQYF. The CDR3 DNA reads TGTGCCAGCAGCTTCTCCTACTCCTACGAGCAGTACTTC.

This rearrangement joins TRBV28 to TRBJ1-5, with a weak D call TRBD1 (5 bases). Per the germline V gene, CDR1 is MDHEN and CDR2 is SYDVKM. V lost 8 bases and J lost 0, with 8 bases in between. The CDR3 consists of 13 residues. The CDR3 loop reads CASGGYSNQPQHF. In nucleotides, the CDR3 is TGTGCCAGCGGGGGGTATAGCAATCAGCCCCAGCATTTT.

The V gene is TRBV28, the J gene TRBJ2-1; 8 positions match TRBD1. The CDR3 is 11 amino acids. The germline V gene encodes CDR1 MDHEN and CDR2 SYDVKM. Losses at the gene ends were 5 bases for V and 15 bases for J; bases not matched to a gene: 6. Here the CDR3 DNA reads TGTGCCAGCAGTCCGGACAGGGAACCGTTCTTC. Translation gives CASSPDREPFF. The full variable domain, rest sourced from reference TRBV28 and TRBJ2-1, is DVKVTQSSRYLVKRTGEKVFLECVQDMDHENMFWYRQDPGLGLRLIYFSYDVKMKEKGDIPEGYSVSREKKERFSLILESASTNQTSMYLCASSPDREPFFGPGTRLTVL.

J is TRBJ2-3 and V is TRBV2, with 8 bases that match TRBD1. There are 14 residues in the CDR3. Trimming took 6 bases from V and 2 from J; bases not matched to a gene: 4. Germline V lookup: CDR1 SNHLY, CDR2 FYNNEI. In nucleotides, the CDR3 is TGTGCCAGCAGGTTGGACAGGGCCACAGATACGCAGTATTTT. Its protein product is CASRLDRATDTQYF.

This clone was detected only a few times. This chain joins TRBV19 and TRBJ2-3, with 7 bases identical to TRBD2. This CDR3 spans 15 amino acids. After removal of 1 base from V and 6 bases from J, the junction contained 7 bases not matched to a gene. Germline CDR1 is LNHDA and CDR2 is SQIVND (reference sequence). The CDR3 coding sequence is TGTGCCAGTAGTATAGTTGCGGGAGAGGGGGATACGCAGTATTTT. The encoded protein is CASSIVAGEGDTQYF.

This chain links TRBV27 with TRBJ2-3, with TRBD2 matching 10 bases. V gave up 8 bases and J gave up 5 bases; unmatched junction bases: 7. Germline CDR1 is MNHEY and CDR2 is SMNVEV (reference sequence). The CDR3 is 14 residues long. The CDR3 nucleotides are TGTGCCAGCCGCTGGACTAGCGGAGGAGATACGCAGTATTTT. Amino acid sequence: CASRWTSGGDTQYF.

This clone has only one observation. The V gene is TRBV27, the J gene TRBJ1-6; D may be TRBD1 (5 bases). CDR1 and CDR2 (germline): MNHEY, SMNVEV (reference sequence). There are 15 residues in the CDR3. V lost 2 bases and J 6 bases, leaving 11 bases between the germline ends. The CDR3 here is CASSLAGGVNSPLHF. In DNA form, the CDR3 reads TGTGCCAGCAGTTTAGCCGGGGGGGTTAATTCACCCCTCCACTTT.

V is TRBV28 and J is TRBJ2-7; perhaps TRBD1 as D (6 bases). This CDR3 comprises 14 residues. The germline CDR1 and CDR2 sequences are MDHEN and SYDVKM. With 5 bases removed from V and 0 bases from J, the gap between germline ends came to 11 bases. This chain's CDR3 is CASSPRDTSYEQYF. The CDR3 DNA sequence: TGTGCCAGCAGTCCCCGGGACACCTCCTACGAGCAGTACTTC.

The V and J genes are TRBV30 and TRBJ1-6; 7 bases line up with TRBD1. This CDR3 region has 16 residues. Germline trimming cut 0 bases from V and 7 bases from J; bases unmatched to any gene: 9. Germline V gene lookup returns CDR1 GTSNPN and CDR2 SVGIG (reference sequence). The CDR3 DNA reads TGTGCCTGGAGTGTATTGGGGGGACAGTCCAATTCACCCCTCCACTTT. Amino acids: CAWSVLGGQSNSPLHF.

The rearrangement joins TRBV5-4 to TRBJ1-3; D not certain. Germline V CDR1 and CDR2: SGHNT, YYREEE (reference sequence). The CDR3 has 15 residues. V dropped 2 bases and J dropped 0 bases, with 9 bases sitting between them. The CDR3 reads CASSFHPTSGNTIYF. The DNA for the CDR3 is TGTGCCAGCAGCTTTCACCCTACCTCTGGAAACACCATATATTTT.

A few counts support this clone. The rearrangement links TRBV9 to TRBJ2-2; perhaps TRBD1 as D (6 bases). Germline V gives CDR1 SGDLS, CDR2 YYNGEE. Trimming removed 6 bases at V and 1 base at J, with 7 bases between. The CDR3 spans 13 residues. CDR3 sequence: CASKTGNTGELFF. As DNA, the CDR3 is TGTGCCAGCAAGACAGGGAACACCGGGGAGCTGTTTTTT.

J is TRBJ2-7 and V is TRBV6-6, with D possibly matching TRBD1 (6 bases). Per germline, CDR1 MNHNY and CDR2 SVGAGI (reference sequence). CDR3 size: 13 residues. V lost 6 bases and J lost 2, with 11 bases in between. In nucleotides, the CDR3 is TGTGCCAGCAGGGGTGGACAGACCTACGAGCAGTACTTC. Encoded protein: CASRGGQTYEQYF.